Given below is one T cell receptor beta chain in context. It lacks a known antigen. Base qualities are missing; no much larger clone stands one base away. The sample comes from a study of shared clonotypes between healthy human individuals (dated by TCRdb to 2019 to 2021). About the investigation overall: The cohort included a few men and two women between 18 and 49 years of age. The study deeply sequenced blood TCR repertoires of about 5 healthy adults to estimate repertoire size and the extent of clonotype sharing between individuals. To increase sequencing depth and limit assay-specific biases, TCR repertoire library preparation and sequencing were carried out by different laboratories using diverse techniques. For each donor, CD4 naive and CD4 memory were each run on three plates, CD8 naive on two plates, and CD8 memory on one plate. Per donor, leukapheresis produced somewhere between about 0.9 and 10 billion PBMCs. What the research found in general, with its limitations: Even with the large sequencing depth, rarefaction of the sorted-subset datasets indicated that sequencing was incomplete. Sampling was limited to blood, and TCR repertoires in tissue likely differ from TCR repertoires in blood. Sharing across four donors was observed for around 5% of naive CD4, over 3% of naive CD8, roughly 2.4% of memory CD4, and 0.4% of memory CD8 clonotypes. Because the study included only a small number of donors, the genetic and exposure-history diversity represented was limited. Clonotypes shared by all four sorted-subset donors showed higher generation probabilities than non-shared clonotypes. Naive subsets generally had larger estimated clonotype richness than memory subsets. Pairwise subsampling led to the expectation that sequencing depth would affect the degree of clonotype sharing among donors.

TCR CDR3 regions were amplified from genomic DNA by multiplex PCR using the deep immunoSEQ assay. Genomic DNA extracted from each cell subset was distributed evenly over all wells of several immunoSEQ 96-well plates, and each plate served as one replicate. For sorted subsets, roughly 200 ng genomic DNA, equal to 30,000 or so T cell genomes, was loaded into each replicate PCR. Purified libraries were quantified with a Qubit 3.0 fluorometer, sized on a Bioanalyzer 2100, and re-quantified with the KAPA Library Quantification kit. Every immunoSEQ 96-well plate was sequenced on a separate single-read 150-cycle Illumina NextSeq 550 flow cell. The paper's processing steps were these. Because only junctional sequences without quality scores were contained in the immunoSEQ output, filtering matching that applied to full-length reads could not be performed. Sequences were annotated with PyIR, a Python wrapper for IgBLAST v1.9, using IMGT germline references to assign V/J genes and CDR3. Reads with weak V/J assignments (E-value above 1e-6), missing CDR3, stop codons, out-of-frame junctions, or ambiguous translated residues were removed. V3J clonotypes were defined as sequences sharing an identical inferred V gene, J gene, and CDR3 amino acid sequence. Percentage overlap between repertoires was calculated by dividing the number of shared unique clonotypes by the size of the smaller repertoire. Richness of each repertoire was evaluated using RTK rarefaction, the Chao1 estimator, and Recon v2.1 estimates of unobserved clonotypes. Generation probabilities were computed with OLGA for all TCRbeta clonotypes obtained by the gDNA method from four donors. TCRdb stores this immuneACCESS table with in-frame sequences only. Part of the clones is absent; in the studies checked, under half of the shortfall reflects unresolved V genes, and no reason is known for the rest. That table is the source of V, J and clone size, and D and trimming were worked out from the DNA. Within this sample are about 820,000 clones, with 92% of them counted one time only. About 24% of the sample is held by the ten biggest clonotypes.

V drops 3 bases and J drops 1 base, leaving 9 bases in between. CDR1 and CDR2 are read off the germline V gene as SGHDT and YYEEEE. There are 14 amino acids in the CDR3, from cysteine to phenylalanine inclusive. Only CDR3 DNA remains: 42 bases, in frame from the first base. For the CD8 naive samples, CD45RO-negative cells were positively selected for CCR7, yielding a CD45RA+CCR7+ population from which TemRA cells were excluded. Healthy HIV-negative adults with no recently reported acute infections or vaccinations were included as donors. Only Caucasian adults living in Nashville, Tennessee, USA were represented among the donors. Blood was obtained by leukapheresis, after which PBMCs were separated by Ficoll-Histopaque density gradient centrifugation and cryopreserved in liquid nitrogen vapor phase. Analytical flow cytometry was used to check the purity and quantity of every magnetically sorted T cell population. Genomic DNA was isolated from each sorted fraction and quantified by UV absorbance on a Nanodrop 2000c.

This TCR came from a man aged 25 to 40 in good health. Sequenced material: naive CD8+ T cells sorted from blood. According to the study, the label for this sample's cell subset or site signals: CD45RA+CCR7+. Recombination joined TRBV5-6 with TRBJ2-3; the D segment cannot be called with confidence. Here is the DNA: TGTGCCAGCAGCTCGGTCATAGGCACAGATACGCAGTATTTT. The translation is CASSSVIGTDTQYF.